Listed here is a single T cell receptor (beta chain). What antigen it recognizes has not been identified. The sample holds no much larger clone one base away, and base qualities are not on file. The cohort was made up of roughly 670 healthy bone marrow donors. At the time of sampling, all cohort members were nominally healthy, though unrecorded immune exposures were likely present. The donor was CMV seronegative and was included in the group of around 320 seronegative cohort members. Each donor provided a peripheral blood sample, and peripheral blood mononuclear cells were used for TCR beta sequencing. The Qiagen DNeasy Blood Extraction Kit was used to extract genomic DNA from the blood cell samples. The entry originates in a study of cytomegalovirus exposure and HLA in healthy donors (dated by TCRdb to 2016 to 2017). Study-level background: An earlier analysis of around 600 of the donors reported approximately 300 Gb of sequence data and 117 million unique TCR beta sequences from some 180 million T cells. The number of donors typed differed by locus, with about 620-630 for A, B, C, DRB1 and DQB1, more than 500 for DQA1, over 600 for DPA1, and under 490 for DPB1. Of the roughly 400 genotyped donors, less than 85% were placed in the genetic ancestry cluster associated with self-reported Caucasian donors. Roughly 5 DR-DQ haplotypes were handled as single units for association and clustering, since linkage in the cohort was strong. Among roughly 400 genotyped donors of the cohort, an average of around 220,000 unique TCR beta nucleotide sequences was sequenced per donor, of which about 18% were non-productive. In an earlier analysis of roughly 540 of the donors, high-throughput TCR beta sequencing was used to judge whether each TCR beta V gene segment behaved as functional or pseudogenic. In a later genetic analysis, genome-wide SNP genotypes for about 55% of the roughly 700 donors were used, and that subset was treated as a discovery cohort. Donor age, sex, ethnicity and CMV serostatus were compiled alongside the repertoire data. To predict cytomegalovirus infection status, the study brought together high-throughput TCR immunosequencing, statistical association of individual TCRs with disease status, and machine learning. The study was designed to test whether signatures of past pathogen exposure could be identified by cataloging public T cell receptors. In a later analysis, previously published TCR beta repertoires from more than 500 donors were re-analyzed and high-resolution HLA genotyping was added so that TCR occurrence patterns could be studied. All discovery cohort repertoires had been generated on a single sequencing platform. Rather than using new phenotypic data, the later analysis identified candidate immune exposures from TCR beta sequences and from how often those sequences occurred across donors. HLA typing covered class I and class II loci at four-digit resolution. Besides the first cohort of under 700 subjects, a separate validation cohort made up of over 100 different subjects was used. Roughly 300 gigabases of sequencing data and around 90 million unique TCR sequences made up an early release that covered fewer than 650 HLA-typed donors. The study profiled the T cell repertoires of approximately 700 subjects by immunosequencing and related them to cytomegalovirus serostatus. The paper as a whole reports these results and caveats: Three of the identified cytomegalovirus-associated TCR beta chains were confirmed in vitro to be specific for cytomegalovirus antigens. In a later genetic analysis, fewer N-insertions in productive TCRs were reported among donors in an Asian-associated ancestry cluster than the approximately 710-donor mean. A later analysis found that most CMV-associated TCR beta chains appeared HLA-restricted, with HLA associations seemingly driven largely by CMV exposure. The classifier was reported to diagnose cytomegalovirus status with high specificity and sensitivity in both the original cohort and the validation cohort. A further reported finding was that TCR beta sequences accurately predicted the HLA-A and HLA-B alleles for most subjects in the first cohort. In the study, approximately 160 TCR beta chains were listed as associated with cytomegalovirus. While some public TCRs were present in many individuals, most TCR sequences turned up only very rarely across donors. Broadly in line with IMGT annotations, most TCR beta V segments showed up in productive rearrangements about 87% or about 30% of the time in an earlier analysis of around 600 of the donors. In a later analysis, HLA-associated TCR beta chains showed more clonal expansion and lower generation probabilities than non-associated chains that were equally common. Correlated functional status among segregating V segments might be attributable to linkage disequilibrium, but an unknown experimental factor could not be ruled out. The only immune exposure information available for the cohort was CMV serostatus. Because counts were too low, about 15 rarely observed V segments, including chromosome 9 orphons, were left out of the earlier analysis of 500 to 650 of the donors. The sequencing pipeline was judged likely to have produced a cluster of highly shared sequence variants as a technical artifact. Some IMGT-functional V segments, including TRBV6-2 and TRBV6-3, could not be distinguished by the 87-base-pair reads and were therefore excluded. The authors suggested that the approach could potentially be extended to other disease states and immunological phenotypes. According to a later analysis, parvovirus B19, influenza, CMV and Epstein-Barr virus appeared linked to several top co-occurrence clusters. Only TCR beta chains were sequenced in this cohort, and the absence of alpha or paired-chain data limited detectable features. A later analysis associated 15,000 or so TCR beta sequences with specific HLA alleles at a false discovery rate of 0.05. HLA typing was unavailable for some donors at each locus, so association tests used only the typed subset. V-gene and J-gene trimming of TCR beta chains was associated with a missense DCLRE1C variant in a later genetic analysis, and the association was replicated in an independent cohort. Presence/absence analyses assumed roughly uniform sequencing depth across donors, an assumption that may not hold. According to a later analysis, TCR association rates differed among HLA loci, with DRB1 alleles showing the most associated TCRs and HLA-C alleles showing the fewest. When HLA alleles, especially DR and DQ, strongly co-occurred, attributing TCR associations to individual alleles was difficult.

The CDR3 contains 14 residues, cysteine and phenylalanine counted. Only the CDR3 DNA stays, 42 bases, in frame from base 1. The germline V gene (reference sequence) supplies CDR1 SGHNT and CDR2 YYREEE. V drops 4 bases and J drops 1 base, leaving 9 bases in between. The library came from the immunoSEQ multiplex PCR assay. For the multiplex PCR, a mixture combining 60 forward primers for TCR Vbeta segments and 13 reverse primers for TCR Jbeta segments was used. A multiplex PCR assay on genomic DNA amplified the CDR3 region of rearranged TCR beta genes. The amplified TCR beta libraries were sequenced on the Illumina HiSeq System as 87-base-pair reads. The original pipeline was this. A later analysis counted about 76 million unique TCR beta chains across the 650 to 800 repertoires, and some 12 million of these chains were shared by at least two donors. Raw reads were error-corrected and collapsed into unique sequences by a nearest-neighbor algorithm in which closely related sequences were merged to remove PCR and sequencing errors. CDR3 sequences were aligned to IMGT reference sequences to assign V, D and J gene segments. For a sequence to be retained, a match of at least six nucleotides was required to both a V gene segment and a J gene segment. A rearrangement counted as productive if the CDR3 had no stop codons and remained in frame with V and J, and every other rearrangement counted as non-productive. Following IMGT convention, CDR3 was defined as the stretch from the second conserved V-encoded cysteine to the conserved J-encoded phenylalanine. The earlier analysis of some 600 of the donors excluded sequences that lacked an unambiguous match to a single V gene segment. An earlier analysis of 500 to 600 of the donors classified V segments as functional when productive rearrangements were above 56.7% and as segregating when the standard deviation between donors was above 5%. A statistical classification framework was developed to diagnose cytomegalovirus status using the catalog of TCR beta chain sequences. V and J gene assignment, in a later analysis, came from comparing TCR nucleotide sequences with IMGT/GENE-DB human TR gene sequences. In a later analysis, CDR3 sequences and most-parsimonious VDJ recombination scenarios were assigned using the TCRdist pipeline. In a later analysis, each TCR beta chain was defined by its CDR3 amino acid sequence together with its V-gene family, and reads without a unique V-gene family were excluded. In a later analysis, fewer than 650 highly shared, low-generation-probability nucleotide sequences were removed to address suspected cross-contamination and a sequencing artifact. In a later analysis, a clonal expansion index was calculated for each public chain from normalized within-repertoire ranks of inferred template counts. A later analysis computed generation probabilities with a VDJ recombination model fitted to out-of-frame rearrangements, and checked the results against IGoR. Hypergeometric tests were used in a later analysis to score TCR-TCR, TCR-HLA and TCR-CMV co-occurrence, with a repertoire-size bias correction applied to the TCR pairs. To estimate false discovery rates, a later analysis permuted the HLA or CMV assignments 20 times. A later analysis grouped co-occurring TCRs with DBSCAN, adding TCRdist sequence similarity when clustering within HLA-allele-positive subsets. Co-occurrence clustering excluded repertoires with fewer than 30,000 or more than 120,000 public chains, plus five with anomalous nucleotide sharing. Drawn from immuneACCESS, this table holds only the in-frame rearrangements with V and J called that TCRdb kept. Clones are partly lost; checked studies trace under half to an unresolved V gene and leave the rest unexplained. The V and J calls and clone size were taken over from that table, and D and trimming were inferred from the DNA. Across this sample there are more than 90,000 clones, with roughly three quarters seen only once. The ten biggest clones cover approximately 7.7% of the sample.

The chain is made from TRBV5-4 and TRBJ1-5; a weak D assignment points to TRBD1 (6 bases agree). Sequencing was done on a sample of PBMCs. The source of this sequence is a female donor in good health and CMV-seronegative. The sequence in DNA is TGTGCCAGCAGCCTGGACAGAAGCAATCAGCCCCAGCATTTT. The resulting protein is CASSLDRSNQPQHF.